The 31 T cell receptor beta chains below were found in one sample sequenced in a study of OX40 agonist ivuxolimab in advanced cancers. Using immunoSEQ multiplex PCR, the repertoire was profiled, and TCRdb retains in-frame clones only, with some absent. The table has about 73,000 clones, roughly nine tenths seen once. This specimen consisted of CD4+ or CD8+ T cells sorted from blood, obtained in a trial of the OX40 agonist ivuxolimab. The receptors were sampled from an adult with an advanced solid tumor such as melanoma, head and neck, liver or kidney cancer.

The chain has TRBV6-5 and TRBJ2-2, with no clear D. Germline CDR1 is MNHEY and CDR2 is SVGAGI. V gave up 2 bases and J gave up 3 bases, with 10 bases separating them. The CDR3 runs to 15 residues. CDR3 protein: CASSYGQSYTGELFF. CDR3 nucleotide sequence: TGTGCCAGCAGTTACGGGCAGTCCTACACCGGGGAGCTGTTTTTT.

This chain connects TRBV30 to TRBJ1-1; D ambiguous. Per germline, CDR1 GTSNPN and CDR2 SVGIG (reference sequence). The V and J ends lost 0 bases and 8 bases respectively, with 7 bases between them. The CDR3 contains 11 residues. The CDR3 loop reads CAWSVQGEAFF. CDR3 in DNA: TGTGCCTGGAGTGTACAAGGGGAAGCTTTCTTT.

The V call is TRBV5-6, the J call TRBJ2-3, with TRBD2 matching over 11 bases. Germline V CDR1 and CDR2: SGHDT, YYEEEE. This CDR3 has 16 amino acids. V lost 1 base and J lost 6; bases outside the gene matches: 7. CDR3 in amino acids: CASSLPGTSGADTQYF. The CDR3 bases are TGTGCCAGCAGCTTGCCTGGGACTAGCGGCGCGGATACGCAGTATTTT. The full variable domain, completed using reference TRBV5-6 and TRBJ2-3, is DAGVTQSPTHLIKTRGQQVTLRCSPKSGHDTVSWYQQALGQGPQFIFQYYEEEERQRGNFPDRFSGHQFPNYSSELNVNALLLGDSALYLCASSLPGTSGADTQYFGPGTRLTVL.

This rearrangement joins TRBV14 to TRBJ2-5; 8 bases agree with TRBD2. The closer fit of TRBJ2-7 to the DNA end suggests the J call may be wrong. The CDR3 runs to 14 residues. Germline V CDR1 and CDR2: SGHDN, FVKESK. The CDR3 DNA reads as TGTGCCAGCAGCCAAAGCGGGAGTTTTTACGAGCAGTACTTC. The encoded protein is CASSQSGSFYEQYF.

This chain connects TRBV4-3 to TRBJ2-1, with 9 bases fitting TRBD1. With 2 bases clipped from V and 5 bases from J, the junction kept 7 bases outside the gene matches. Germline values: CDR1 LGHNA, CDR2 YSLEER. The CDR3 length is 16 residues. The CDR3 nucleotides read TGCGCCAGCAGCCAAACCGGGACAGGGACCAACAATGAGCAGTTCTTC. Its protein product is CASSQTGTGTNNEQFF.

The chain couples TRBV18 to TRBJ2-1; the D is unclear. The germline V gene has CDR1 KGHSH and CDR2 LQKENI. The CDR3 spans 11 residues. Trimming took 9 bases from V and 4 from J, leaving 7 bases between them. The CDR3 nucleotides are TGTGCCAGTCGTATGTACAATGAGCAGTTCTTC. Amino acid sequence: CASRMYNEQFF.

This chain connects TRBV18 to TRBJ2-3; 10 nucleotides align to TRBD2. The J segment lost 4 bases and the V segment lost 1 base, leaving 5 bases of the junction unmatched. The CDR3 is 16 residues long. Per the germline V gene, CDR1 is KGHSH and CDR2 is LQKENI. The CDR3 region has the DNA TGTGCCAGCTCACCACGGCTAGCGGGAGAGGCAGATACGCAGTATTTT. It is translated as CASSPRLAGEADTQYF.

This chain joins TRBV1 and TRBJ1-5; the table's TRBD1 call for D was not verified on the DNA. TRBV1 is annotated as a pseudogene. The CDR3 is 16 residues long. This CDR3 reads CTLRRKQGYSDQPQHF. The CDR3 DNA follows: TGCACGCTCAGACGGAAACAGGGGTATAGCGATCAGCCCCAGCATTTT.

The chain carries TRBV6-5 and TRBJ1-1, with D perhaps matching TRBD1 (5 bases). CDR3 length: 15 amino acids. Germline loops: CDR1 MNHEY, CDR2 SVGAGI. The V end lost 6 bases, the J end lost 1 base, and 15 bases lay between the germline ends. The CDR3 DNA is TGTGCCAGCAGCCCGGCCGACAGCCAGAACACTGAAGCTTTCTTT. It is translated as CASSPADSQNTEAFF.

The V gene is TRBV19, the J gene TRBJ2-7; 15 nucleotides match TRBD2. Germline CDR1 and CDR2: LNHDA and SQIVND (reference sequence). V gave up 4 bases and J gave up 9 bases; unmatched junction bases: 7. The CDR3 sequence is 15 residues long. CDR3 region: CASSRGTSGRPGQYF. DNA of the CDR3: TGTGCCAGTAGTAGAGGGACTAGCGGGAGGCCCGGGCAGTACTTC. Filled out from reference TRBV19 and TRBJ2-7, the complete variable domain reads DGGITQSPKYLFRKEGQNVTLSCEQNLNHDAMYWYRQDPGQGLRLIYYSQIVNDFQKGDIAEGYSVSREKKESFPLTVTSAQKNPTAFYLCASSRGTSGRPGQYFGPGTRLTVT.

This chain uses TRBV19 with TRBJ2-7, with TRBD2 matching over 9 bases. The CDR3 has 15 amino acids. V was clipped by 5 bases and J by 2 bases; unmatched bases: 7. Germline CDR1 reads LNHDA; CDR2 reads SQIVND (reference sequence). The chain's CDR3 is CASSLGTSSTYEQYF. CDR3 DNA: TGTGCCAGTAGTTTGGGGACTAGCTCAACCTACGAGCAGTACTTC.

The chain uses TRBV7-2 and TRBJ2-5; TRBD1 agrees at 8 bases. After removal of 5 bases from V and 5 bases from J, the junction contained 13 bases not matched to a gene. The CDR3 extends over 16 amino acids. Per the germline V gene, CDR1 is SGHTA and CDR2 is FQGNSA. The CDR3 DNA is TGTGCCAGCAGCCGGAACCACAGGGGGACGATGGAGACCCAGTACTTC. Encoded protein: CASSRNHRGTMETQYF. The full variable domain, in which reference TRBV7-2 and TRBJ2-5 provide the parts outside the CDR3, is GAGVSQSPSNKVTEKGKDVELRCDPISGHTALYWYRQSLGQGLEFLIYFQGNSAPDKSGLPSDRFSAERTGGSVSTLTIQRTQQEDSAVYLCASSRNHRGTMETQYFGPGTRLLVL.

The CDR3 loop reads CASSVTGLGQPQHF. In DNA form, the CDR3 reads TGTGCCAGTAGTGTAACAGGGTTGGGGCAGCCCCAGCATTTT. V gene TRBV19 combines with J gene TRBJ1-5; maybe TRBD1 (6 bases). The germline CDR1 and CDR2 sequences are LNHDA and SQIVND (reference sequence). This CDR3 region has 14 residues. The ends were cut back, 5 bases at V and 7 bases at J, with 15 bases in the middle.

The rearrangement uses TRBV6-6 and TRBJ1-4; the match to TRBD1 covers 7 bases. V shed 6 bases, J shed 2 bases, and the junction held 6 bases outside the gene matches. CDR3 length equals 15 residues. CDR1 MNHNY and CDR2 SVGAGI come from the germline V gene (reference sequence). Here the CDR3 reads CASSPSGQTNEKLFF. In DNA, the CDR3 is TGTGCCAGCAGCCCCTCGGGACAGACTAATGAAAAACTGTTTTTT.

V usage is TRBV27 and J usage is TRBJ2-7; D is undetermined. The V gene lost 10 bases and the J gene lost 1 base, with 20 bases spanning the gap. Per the germline V gene, CDR1 is MNHEY and CDR2 is SMNVEV (reference sequence). This CDR3 spans 15 amino acids. In DNA, the CDR3 is TGTGCCACCAGGAGAGACCGATTAGCTTCCTACGAGCAGTACTTC. Encoded protein: CATRRDRLASYEQYF.

V and J are TRBV6-5 and TRBJ1-5; TRBD1 aligns across 7 bases. The CDR3 spans 14 residues. Germline CDR1 MNHEY, CDR2 SVGAGI. Trimming took 3 bases from V and 6 from J; bases not matched to a gene: 5. The CDR3 sequence: CASSYEEGAQPQHF. CDR3 nucleotides: TGTGCCAGCAGTTATGAGGAGGGGGCTCAGCCCCAGCATTTT.

The chain carries TRBV30 and TRBJ1-5; 11 bases agree with TRBD1. The junction had 5 bases not matched to a gene; V was cut back by 2 bases and J by 5 bases. The CDR3 length is 15 residues. Germline lookup yields CDR1 GTSNPN and CDR2 SVGIG (reference sequence). The CDR3 reads CAWSSGQGAYQPQHF. Written as DNA, the CDR3 is TGTGCCTGGAGTTCCGGACAGGGGGCATATCAGCCCCAGCATTTT.

The gene calls are TRBV19 and TRBJ2-3; TRBD2 aligns across 8 bases. This CDR3 contains 16 residues. Germline CDR1 reads LNHDA; CDR2 reads SQIVND (reference sequence). Trimming took 1 base from V and 3 from J; bases not matched to a gene: 6. CDR3 in amino acids: CASSIVGTRSTDTQYF. The CDR3 bases are TGTGCCAGTAGTATAGTTGGGACTAGGAGTACAGATACGCAGTATTTT. Looking up the rest from reference TRBV19 and TRBJ2-3 gives the full variable domain: DGGITQSPKYLFRKEGQNVTLSCEQNLNHDAMYWYRQDPGQGLRLIYYSQIVNDFQKGDIAEGYSVSREKKESFPLTVTSAQKNPTAFYLCASSIVGTRSTDTQYFGPGTRLTVL.

This sequence joins TRBV7-2 and TRBJ2-7, with D perhaps TRBD2 (6 bases). The V gene's germline CDR1 is SGHTA and CDR2 FQGNSA. Trimming pared 5 bases from V and 0 bases from J, leaving 20 bases between. CDR3 length: 17 amino acids. CDR3 amino acids: CASSPPLGGADSYEQYF. DNA for the CDR3: TGTGCCAGCAGCCCCCCACTTGGCGGGGCCGACTCCTACGAGCAGTACTTC.

This clone was seen only once. CDR3 loop: CACNNGESGGGTQYF. As DNA, the CDR3 is TGTGCCTGCAACAATGGGGAGTCCGGGGGGGGTACGCAGTATTTT. The gene calls are TRBV30 and TRBJ2-3; 8 positions match TRBD2. Germline trimming cut 6 bases from V and 8 bases from J; bases unmatched to any gene: 16. Germline-derived CDR1 and CDR2 are GTSNPN and SVGIG (reference sequence). The CDR3 runs 15 residues. The variable domain in full, completed from reference TRBV30 and TRBJ2-3, reads SQTIHQWPATLVQPVGSPLSLECTVEGTSNPNLYWYRQAAGRGLQLLFYSVGIGQISSEVPQNLSASRPQDRQFILSSKKLLLSDSGFYLCACNNGESGGGTQYFGPGTRLTVL.

The chain couples TRBV5-8 to TRBJ1-1; D unclear. Trimming cost V 2 bases and J 7 bases, with 6 bases left between them. In germline, CDR1 is SGHTS, CDR2 YDEGEE. The length of the CDR3 is 11 residues. CDR3 sequence: CASSLIHEAFF. CDR3 sequence (DNA): TGTGCCAGCAGCTTAATTCATGAAGCTTTCTTT. Full variable domain (rest looked up from reference TRBV5-8 and TRBJ1-1): EAGVTQSPTHLIKTRGQQATLRCSPISGHTSVYWYQQALGLGLQFLLWYDEGEERNRGNFPPRFSGRQFPNYSSELNVNALELEDSALYLCASSLIHEAFFGQGTRLTVV.

The chain uses TRBV14 and TRBJ2-1; D gene uncertain. The germline CDR1 and CDR2 sequences are SGHDN and FVKESK. The CDR3 sequence is 13 residues long. Trimming left V 2 bases short and J 6 bases short, with 8 bases between. The CDR3 loop is CASSQSRGNEQFF. DNA of the CDR3: TGTGCCAGCAGCCAATCCCGTGGCAATGAGCAGTTCTTC.

The chain has TRBV6-5 and TRBJ2-5; D tentatively fits TRBD1 or TRBD2 (5 bases each). Germline CDR1 reads MNHEY; CDR2 reads SVGAGI. Trimming pared 6 bases from V and 8 bases from J, leaving 16 bases between. The CDR3 has 13 residues. CDR3: CASSSGARRTQYF. The CDR3 DNA sequence: TGTGCCAGCAGCTCCGGGGCCCGGAGAACCCAGTACTTC.

This chain connects TRBV6-1 to TRBJ2-2, with unresolved D. Trimming cost V 7 bases and J 3 bases, with 6 bases left between them. The CDR3 is 12 amino acids. Per the germline V gene, CDR1 is MNHNS and CDR2 is SASEGT. The CDR3 here is CASIKHTGELFF. In nucleotides, the CDR3 is TGTGCCAGCATCAAGCACACCGGGGAGCTGTTTTTT.

This chain joins TRBV27 and TRBJ2-3; D gene unclear. Between the trimmed V and J ends, which lost 4 bases and 2 bases, there was a span of 10 bases. This CDR3 region has 14 residues. CDR1 is MNHEY, CDR2 SMNVEV, per germline (reference sequence). The CDR3 DNA reads TGTGCCAGCAGTTCGTCCCAGCTCACAGATACGCAGTATTTT. Amino acids: CASSSSQLTDTQYF.

This chain joins TRBV7-2 and TRBJ2-1; D is unresolved. In germline, CDR1 is SGHTA, CDR2 FQGNSA. V was trimmed by 4 bases and J by 8 bases, leaving 12 bases between them. The CDR3 totals 13 residues. The CDR3 region is CASSSRTAYEQFF. CDR3 sequence (DNA): TGTGCCAGCAGCTCACGGACCGCCTATGAGCAGTTCTTC. Based on the CDR3 plus reference TRBV7-2 and TRBJ2-1, the full variable domain is GAGVSQSPSNKVTEKGKDVELRCDPISGHTALYWYRQSLGQGLEFLIYFQGNSAPDKSGLPSDRFSAERTGGSVSTLTIQRTQQEDSAVYLCASSSRTAYEQFFGPGTRLTVL.

This clone has only a few counts. This chain joins TRBV10-3 and TRBJ1-5, with D maybe TRBD1 (5 bases). V lost 6 bases to trimming and J lost 6 bases, with 12 bases between them. Looked up from germline, CDR1 is ENHRY and CDR2 is SYGVKD. The CDR3 runs 13 residues. The CDR3 protein is CAIRQESFQPQHF. The CDR3 bases are TGTGCCATCAGACAGGAATCCTTTCAGCCCCAGCATTTT.

The chain carries TRBV19 and TRBJ1-4, with TRBD1 as a possible D gene (6 bases). Germline V lookup: CDR1 LNHDA, CDR2 SQIVND (reference sequence). The CDR3 loop spans 14 amino acids. V lost 7 bases to trimming and J lost 7 bases, with 16 bases between them. The CDR3 region has the DNA TGTGCCAGTACAAGGGGGAGTGGTGTTGAAAAACTGTTTTTT. Its protein product is CASTRGSGVEKLFF.

The chain joins TRBV5-1 to TRBJ1-6, with unresolved D. CDR1 SGHRS and CDR2 YFSETQ come from the germline V gene. The CDR3 length is 15 residues. The V end lost 4 bases, the J end lost 7 bases, and 15 bases lay between the germline ends. The CDR3 reads CASSISQARNSPLHF. The DNA of the CDR3 is TGCGCCAGCAGCATATCACAAGCCAGGAATTCACCCCTCCACTTT.

V is TRBV7-2 and J is TRBJ2-5; D is uncertain. The germline gives CDR1 SGHTA, CDR2 FQGNSA. Trimming took 5 bases from V and 2 from J, leaving 3 bases between them. This CDR3 has 11 amino acids. The CDR3 loop is CASSEQETQYF. Here the CDR3 DNA reads TGTGCCAGCAGCGAACAAGAGACCCAGTACTTC. The full variable domain, its missing parts supplied by reference TRBV7-2 and TRBJ2-5, is GAGVSQSPSNKVTEKGKDVELRCDPISGHTALYWYRQSLGQGLEFLIYFQGNSAPDKSGLPSDRFSAERTGGSVSTLTIQRTQQEDSAVYLCASSEQETQYFGPGTRLLVL.

This clone appeared a single time. The chain recombines TRBV6-5 with TRBJ1-1, with D hard to call. The CDR3 sequence is 12 residues long. Germline CDR1 and CDR2: MNHEY and SVGAGI. Trimming took off 4 bases at V and 6 bases at J, with 9 bases between the two ends. The CDR3, as DNA: TGTGCCAGCAGTTCCCGCAGTTCTGAAGCTTTCTTT. Protein product: CASSSRSSEAFF.